This TCR beta chain was identified in a study of tumor-infiltrating lymphocytes in oesophageal squamous cell carcinoma. TCRdb fed the PCR reads into MiXCR, producing one record per CDR3 protein. The repertoire holds 15,000 to 20,000 distinct CDR3 sequences, around half seen once, with around 24% in the top ten. In germline, CDR1 is SEHNR, CDR2 FQNEAQ (reference sequence). Trimming removed 4 bases from V and 7 bases from J; junction bases left unmatched: 7. This CDR3 comprises 15 residues. Material for sequencing was esophageal tumor tissue. V usage is TRBV7-9 and J usage is TRBJ2-1, with 10 bases matching TRBD1. This clonotype originated in a male donor with esophageal squamous cell carcinoma. CDR3 loop: CASSSTGGAYNEQFF. DNA for the CDR3: TGTGCCAGCAGCTCGACAGGGGGCGCTTATAATGAGCAGTTCTTC.